This T cell receptor (beta chain) stems from a study of blood T cell repertoires in COVID-19 (dated by TCRdb to about 2020). Background on the whole study: Samples covering the acute and convalescent phases of COVID-19 were provided by collaborators in the United States, Italy and Spain. The repertoires were released in a freely available public database intended as a resource for research on the immune response to SARS-CoV-2. The prospective study material was composed of cDNA or gDNA derived from T cells, B-cell-depleted T cells, or PBMCs. Sample metadata almost always included a de-identified subject ID, COVID-19 status, age in years and sex. Where available, HLA class I and class II types were obtained from metadata supplied by the sample provider rather than from assay-based typing. Samples came from the ongoing ImmuneRACE study (first 160 participants) plus 1,254 subjects from 6 global collaborators. Subjects who had been exposed to COVID-19, were actively infected with it, or had recovered from it provided the deeply sampled blood TCRbeta repertoires that made up the dataset.

TCRbeta CDR3 regions were amplified from genomic DNA by means of the immunoSEQ Assay, a bias-controlled multiplex PCR. In the original analysis: The number of nucleated cells in each sample was estimated by amplification of reference gene primers within the assay. To quantify the absolute abundance of each unique TCRbeta CDR3 rearrangement, sequence reads were collapsed and filtered. For each sample, productive Simpson clonality was calculated as the square root of Simpson's diversity index across productive rearrangements. TCRdb took over this immuneACCESS table, retaining in-frame rearrangements with V and J assigned. Such tables are incomplete; in checked studies, under half of the missing clones stem from an unresolved V gene, and the remainder is unexplained. The DNA gave D and trimming, while V, J and clone size come from that table. The sample table shows a few hundred thousand clones, and roughly 85% are seen once. Less than 3% of the sample rests with the top ten.

What the authors observed across the whole study: The amount of clinical and demographic metadata varied by source and participant and was provided uncurated.

This clone was seen just once. There is no known antigen for this receptor. One base away there is no much larger clone; base qualities are not given. Each collaborating institution followed its own protocols to collect whole blood in K2EDTA tubes. For TCRbeta analysis, collaborators shipped samples as frozen whole blood, isolated PBMCs, or DNA extracted from either of those sample types. Material for sequencing was peripheral blood. This receptor was obtained from a woman aged 25-40 years with active or convalescent COVID-19.

DNA sequence: TGTGCCAGCAGCCGGGGATTGACAGGGATGGCCGGGGAGCTGTTTTTT. Translated, it gives CASSRGLTGMAGELFF. The sequence joins TRBV9 to TRBJ2-2; 7 central bases correspond to TRBD1. Inclusive of the bounding cysteine and phenylalanine, the CDR3 is 16 residues long. The only DNA kept is the CDR3, 48 bases in frame from the first base. The germline V gene gives CDR1 as SGDLS and CDR2 as YYNGEE. After removal of 4 bases from V and 6 bases from J, the junction retains 12 bases not matched to a gene.